These 10 T cell receptor beta chains came from one sample sequenced in a study of cytomegalovirus exposure and HLA in healthy donors. The PCR employed 60 Vbeta primers together with 13 Jbeta primers. Clones were sequenced by immunoSEQ multiplex PCR, and TCRdb holds only the in-frame ones, with some missing. The sample shows some 150,000 clones, about 80% of them seen only once. The sequencing input was PBMCs. The receptors here all came from a man aged 25 to 40 in good health and CMV-seropositive.

The V call is TRBV6-5, the J call TRBJ2-7; possible D gene TRBD2, 6 bases. V was clipped by 2 bases and J by 3 bases, with 14 bases between them. CDR3 length: 15 residues. CDR1 MNHEY and CDR2 SVGAGI come from the germline V gene. The CDR3 loop is CASSYDGSSVYEQYF. The CDR3 DNA reads as TGTGCCAGCAGTTACGACGGATCTAGCGTCTACGAGCAGTACTTC.

The rearrangement uses TRBV27 and TRBJ2-1; 9 bases map to TRBD1. Germline values: CDR1 MNHEY, CDR2 SMNVEV (reference sequence). This CDR3 has 14 residues. The V segment lost 6 bases and the J segment 5 bases; nucleotides outside the gene matches: 5. CDR3 residues: CASRKQGANNEQFF. As DNA, the CDR3 is TGTGCCAGCAGAAAACAGGGGGCTAACAATGAGCAGTTCTTC.

The chain recombines TRBV15 with TRBJ2-5; possible D gene TRBD2, 5 bases. Trimming left V 0 bases short and J 1 base short, with 15 bases between. CDR1 is LNHNV, CDR2 YYDKDF, per germline (reference sequence). The CDR3 is made up of 17 amino acids. CDR3 sequence reads: CATSRDQVRGIQETQYF. The CDR3, as DNA: TGTGCCACCAGCAGAGATCAGGTGAGAGGGATCCAAGAGACCCAGTACTTC.

This clone was counted between two and nine times. V is TRBV5-4 and J is TRBJ1-4; 12 bases line up with TRBD1. Germline V gives CDR1 SGHNT, CDR2 YYREEE (reference sequence). This CDR3 comprises 16 residues. Trimming at V came to 0 bases and at J to 7 bases, leaving 4 bases not matched to a gene. This chain's CDR3 is CASSLAGTGGSEKLFF. The CDR3 nucleotides are TGTGCCAGCAGCTTGGCAGGGACAGGGGGCAGTGAAAAACTGTTTTTT.

This clone is a singleton in its sample. The rearrangement joins TRBV18 to TRBJ2-3, with D tentatively TRBD2 (6 bases). Between the trimmed V and J ends, which lost 3 bases and 6 bases, there was a span of 25 bases. Germline loops: CDR1 KGHSH, CDR2 LQKENI. This CDR3 is 18 amino acids long. Here the CDR3 DNA reads TGTGCCAGCTCACCCTGGTCCCCCGGGGGAGCGCTCAAGGATACGCAGTATTTT. It codes for CASSPWSPGGALKDTQYF.

This rearrangement joins TRBV10-3 to TRBJ2-5; 12 bases are shared with TRBD2. The CDR3 consists of 15 residues. CDR1 and CDR2 from the germline V gene are ENHRY and SYGVKD. Losses at the gene ends were 3 bases for V and 2 bases for J; bases not matched to a gene: 1. CDR3 nucleotides: TGTGCCATCAGTGAACTAGCGGGGGGACAAGAGACCCAGTACTTC. Translating it yields CAISELAGGQETQYF.

This chain links TRBV15 with TRBJ1-2; 8 bases align to TRBD1. V dropped 6 bases and J dropped 1; count of bases not matched to a gene: 16. The CDR3 is 18 residues long. Germline V lookup: CDR1 LNHNV, CDR2 YYDKDF (reference sequence). CDR3: CATSPDRGTSAFNYGYTF. In nucleotides, the CDR3 is TGTGCCACCAGTCCCGACAGGGGCACCTCCGCTTTTAACTATGGCTACACCTTC.

V is TRBV5-1 and J is TRBJ2-7; 9 nucleotides align to TRBD2. From germline, CDR1 is SGHRS and CDR2 YFSETQ. The CDR3 loop spans 15 amino acids. V was clipped by 0 bases and J by 5 bases; unmatched bases: 6. The CDR3 reads CASSLEAGGPHEQYF. The CDR3 nucleotides are TGCGCCAGCAGCTTGGAGGCGGGAGGGCCCCACGAGCAGTACTTC.

This clone appeared once. The V call is TRBV6-5, the J call TRBJ2-5, with a weak D call TRBD1 (6 bases). Germline values: CDR1 MNHEY, CDR2 SVGAGI. Trimming left V 8 bases short and J 4 bases short, with 14 bases between. The CDR3 consists of 13 residues. The CDR3 loop is CASAPGARETQYF. CDR3 bases: TGTGCCAGCGCCCCAGGGGCCAGAGAGACCCAGTACTTC.

The V and J genes are TRBV7-3 and TRBJ1-1, with D possibly being TRBD1 (5 bases). Trimming shortened V by 2 bases and J by 1 base, and 5 bases separated the two germline ends. This CDR3 spans 13 amino acids. Germline CDR1 SGHTA, CDR2 FQGTGA. CDR3 in amino acids: CASSLGANTEAFF. As DNA, the CDR3 is TGTGCCAGCAGCTTAGGGGCGAACACTGAAGCTTTCTTT.